Following are 3 T cell receptor beta chains from one sample sequenced in a study of blood T cell repertoires in COVID-19. Sequencing used immunoSEQ multiplex PCR; TCRdb keeps in-frame clones, though not all of them. The sample consists of 200,000 to 300,000 clones, around 86% of them appearing once. Sequencing was carried out using peripheral blood. All receptors come from a man between 40 and 49 years old who had recovered from COVID-19.

DNA of the CDR3: TGTGCCAGCAGCGCGGGGACTAGCGGGGGGTCACGGGAGCAGTACTTC. It encodes CASSAGTSGGSREQYF. The genes are TRBV7-7 and TRBJ2-7; 15 bases align to TRBD2. The CDR3 is 16 amino acids. Unmatched junction bases numbered 9, after V lost 5 bases and J lost 7 bases. The germline gives CDR1 SSHAT, CDR2 FNYEAQ (reference sequence).

The chain has TRBV6-5 and TRBJ1-6; 7 bases fit TRBD1. CDR1 and CDR2 (germline): MNHEY, SVGAGI. V trimming: 6 bases; J trimming: 10 bases; junction bases outside the gene matches: 9. The CDR3 spans 14 residues. CDR3 loop: CASSRDSGASPLHF. The CDR3 DNA sequence: TGTGCCAGCAGCAGGGACAGTGGAGCGTCACCCCTCCACTTT.

The CDR3 DNA reads TGTGCCAGCAGCCAAGAAGGGGCTCGGTATGAAAAACTGTTTTTT. Translation: CASSQEGARYEKLFF. This chain connects TRBV3-1 (or the pseudogene TRBV3-2) to TRBJ1-4; possibly TRBD1 for D (5 bases). V dropped 0 bases and J dropped 6 bases, with 11 bases sitting between them. CDR1 is LGHDT and CDR2 is YNNKEL in the germline V gene (reference sequence). This CDR3 region has 15 residues.